Presented here are 2 T cell receptor beta chains from one specimen sequenced in a study of tumor-infiltrating lymphocytes in primary liver carcinoma. Starting from around 0.45 ug of total RNA, TCR beta cDNA was produced with a primer in the constant region. Libraries covering TCR beta were generated through three nested multiplex PCR rounds (using a slightly modified ARM-PCR). TRBV1-TRBV30 forward primers paired with a C-beta reverse primer drove the first two PCR rounds, around 9 cycles each. TCRdb re-called the multiplex PCR reads with MiXCR, one entry per CDR3 protein. The table has tens of thousands of distinct CDR3 sequences, around 66% seen once; the top ten hold about 28%. Taking about 18-32 mg of unsorted bulk tissue, the authors co-extracted RNA and DNA. The sample comprised tumor-adjacent normal liver tissue. The receptors originated from a middle-aged man with primary liver carcinoma and hepatitis B virus infection.

Turning to this clonotype: With a much larger clone just one base away, this may be a read error. This chain joins TRBV29-1 and TRBJ2-5; D possibly corresponds to TRBD2 (5 bases). This CDR3 comprises 15 residues. CDR1 is SQVTM, CDR2 ANQGSEA, per germline. V was shortened by 2 bases and J by 5 bases, with 18 bases between the two germline ends. CDR3 DNA sequence: TGCAGCGTTGAATCCACGGCGGGTAGATCGGAGACCCAGTACTTC. It encodes CSVESTAGRSETQYF. The whole variable domain, remainder taken from reference TRBV29-1 and TRBJ2-5, is SAVISQKPSRDICQRGTSLTIQCQVDSQVTMMFWYRQQPGQSLTLIATANQGSEATYESGFVIDKFPISRPNLTFSTLTVSNMSPEDSSIYLCSVESTAGRSETQYFGPGTRLLVL.

The V gene is TRBV10-3, the J gene TRBJ2-1; 7 bases map to TRBD1. The CDR3 extends over 15 amino acids. In germline, CDR1 is ENHRY, CDR2 SYGVKD. V shed 8 bases and J 8 bases; nucleotides not matched to a gene: 15. In DNA, the CDR3 is TGTGCCATCCTGAGTTCTGGGACAGAGGGCTATGAGCAGTTCTTC. Translation gives CAILSSGTEGYEQFF.